What follows is one TCR beta chain and its context. The source of the sample is a study of Ad26.COV2.S vaccination and SARS-CoV-2 variants. Study overall: Donor allocation was to the COV1001 Ad26.COV2.S trial arm.

Measured with immunoSEQ multiplex PCR; TCRdb has only the in-frame clones, and not every one. The table has about 390,000 clones, roughly nine tenths seen once. Trimming cost V 0 bases and J 7 bases; bases outside gene matches: 10. Germline values: CDR1 LGHNT, CDR2 FRNRAP. The CDR3 runs to 17 residues. Treatment denoted: 15 to 20 received Ad26.COV2.S at low or high dose, single or two shots; about 5 received placebo; per-sample allocation not given. All samples were drawn on day 63, counting from the first vaccine or placebo injection. The starting material was peripheral blood, obtained in a trial of Ad26.COV2.S vaccine versus placebo. The receptor was derived from a person between 18 and 65 years old who received the Ad26.COV2.S COVID-19 vaccine or a placebo. The chain joins TRBV12-5 to TRBJ2-2; 8 bases line up with TRBD1. The chain's CDR3 is CASGLVSGGGFIGELFF. The CDR3 region has the DNA TGTGCTAGTGGTTTGGTGTCAGGGGGCGGTTTTATCGGGGAGCTGTTTTTT.